The following is a T cell receptor beta chain sequence with its context. Antigen unknown. This entry belongs to a study of blood T cells in healthy people across ages. Findings and limits, study-wide: The recorded TCR beta diversity per million T cells decreased in a roughly linear manner with age.

A sample-barcoded 5' primer and a J-beta primer mix were used in a second PCR of roughly 7 to 11 cycles. In TCRdb, the 5' RACE reads were re-called with MiXCR into one record per CDR3 protein. The sample records 1.4 million or so distinct CDR3 sequences, 40% to 45% being singletons. Each donor's blood draw was roughly 9.8 milliliters of peripheral blood. Per-sample PBMC isolation yielded at least 7 million cells. The extraction recovered at least 5 micrograms of total RNA per sample. V lost 1 base and J 5 bases, leaving 12 bases between the germline ends. The CDR3 sequence is 15 residues long. CDR1 SGHAT and CDR2 FQNNGV come from the germline V gene.

The receptor was isolated from a woman between 18 and 29 years old in good health. The chain uses TRBV11-2 and TRBJ2-1; no clear D gene. Sequencing used blood. The CDR3 spells CASSLGAYSHNEQFF. In DNA, the CDR3 is TGTGCCAGCAGCTTAGGGGCGTACTCGCACAATGAGCAGTTCTTC.